Below, one T cell receptor beta chain is given with its context. What it binds is unknown. The source of the sample is a study of shared clonotypes between healthy human individuals. Measured with immunoSEQ multiplex PCR; TCRdb has only the in-frame clones, and not every one. The table has approximately 840,000 clones, about 96% seen once. Points from the study as a whole: Compared with memory subsets, naive subsets generally had larger estimated richness. Clonotypes shared by all four donors outscored non-shared clonotypes in generation probability. There were few donors, and this limited the genetic and exposure-history diversity represented. Only blood was sampled, and tissue TCR repertoires likely differ from blood ones.

V was pared by 3 bases and J by 0 bases, with 14 bases of the junction left unmatched. Germline assignment: CDR1 LNHNV and CDR2 YYDKDF (reference sequence). The CDR3 has 19 residues. Naivety among CD8 cells was defined by CD45RO negativity and positive CCR7 selection, thereby excluding terminally differentiated effector memory CD45RA+ cells. The specimen sequenced was naive CD8+ T cells sorted from blood. The receptor was isolated from a man younger than 45 in good health. This sequence joins TRBV15 and TRBJ2-7, with 10 bases aligning to TRBD2. The CDR3 loop is CATSRLGRLAGVGSYEQYF. CDR3 in DNA: TGTGCCACCAGCAGGTTGGGGAGGCTAGCGGGAGTTGGCTCCTACGAGCAGTACTTC.